The T cell receptor beta chain under discussion was sequenced for a study of T cell clonality in common variable immunodeficiency. Study observations and caveats: CVID subjects had higher TCRbeta clonality than healthy controls, most marked in about a third.

The germline V gene has CDR1 LNHDA and CDR2 SQIVND (reference sequence). V dropped 7 bases and J dropped 3; count of bases not matched to a gene: 5. The CDR3 contains 13 residues. Caucasian heritage predominated among both patients and controls. The table lists this clone with many counts. No antigen is known for it. From the germline J gene comes the end of the CDR3, since the read stops 3 residues before it. Clones were read by immunoSEQ multiplex PCR, and TCRdb kept only the in-frame ones, dropping some. Observed are 50,000 to 60,000 clones, no singletons, with the top ten taking 1.8%. The source is a person aged 18 to 75 in good health. Sequencing was done on a sample of peripheral blood mononuclear cells. The J gene is TRBJ1-2, the V gene TRBV19; 7 bases map to TRBD1. CDR3 DNA (partial): TGTGCCAGTATTGAAACAGGGGACTATGGC. Translation gives CASIETGDYG. The whole CDR3 protein reads CASIETGDYGYTF.